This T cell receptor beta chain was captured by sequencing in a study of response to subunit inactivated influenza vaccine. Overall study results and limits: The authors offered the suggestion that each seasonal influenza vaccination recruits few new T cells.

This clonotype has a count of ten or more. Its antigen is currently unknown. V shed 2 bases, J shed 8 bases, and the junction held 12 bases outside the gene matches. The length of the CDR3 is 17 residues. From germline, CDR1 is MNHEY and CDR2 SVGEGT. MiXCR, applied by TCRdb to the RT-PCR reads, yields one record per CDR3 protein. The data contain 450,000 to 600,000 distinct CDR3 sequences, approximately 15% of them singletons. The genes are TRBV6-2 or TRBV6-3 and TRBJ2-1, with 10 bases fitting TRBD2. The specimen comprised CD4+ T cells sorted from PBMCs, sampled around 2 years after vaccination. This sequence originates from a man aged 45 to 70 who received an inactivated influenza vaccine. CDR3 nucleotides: TGTGCCAGCAGTTACAACCTCTTAGCGGGAGGTTACCATGAGCAGTTCTTC. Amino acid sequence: CASSYNLLAGGYHEQFF.